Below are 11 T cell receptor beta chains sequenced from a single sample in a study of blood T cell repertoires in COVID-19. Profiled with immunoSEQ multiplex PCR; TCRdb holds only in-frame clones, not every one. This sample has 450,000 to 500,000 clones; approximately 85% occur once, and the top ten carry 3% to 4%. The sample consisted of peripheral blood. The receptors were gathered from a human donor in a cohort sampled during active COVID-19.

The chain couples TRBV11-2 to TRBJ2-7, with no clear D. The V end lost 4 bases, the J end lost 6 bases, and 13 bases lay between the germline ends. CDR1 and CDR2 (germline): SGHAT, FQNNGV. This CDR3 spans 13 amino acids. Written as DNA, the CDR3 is TGTGCCAGCAGCTCCCTAAATGTTGCCGAGCAGTACTTC. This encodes CASSSLNVAEQYF.

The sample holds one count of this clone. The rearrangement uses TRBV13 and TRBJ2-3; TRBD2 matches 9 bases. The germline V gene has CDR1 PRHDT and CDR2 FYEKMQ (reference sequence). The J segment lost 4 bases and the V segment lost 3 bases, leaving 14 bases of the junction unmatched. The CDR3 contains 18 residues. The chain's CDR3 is CASSFLGAGGGSPDTQYF. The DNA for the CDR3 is TGTGCCAGCAGCTTTCTCGGAGCGGGAGGAGGGTCCCCAGATACGCAGTATTTT.

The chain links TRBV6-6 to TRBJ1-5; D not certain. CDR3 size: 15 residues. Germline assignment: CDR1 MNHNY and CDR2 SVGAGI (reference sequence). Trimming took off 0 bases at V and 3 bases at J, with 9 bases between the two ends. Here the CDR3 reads CASSYSEQANQPQHF. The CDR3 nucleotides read TGTGCCAGCAGTTACTCAGAGCAGGCCAATCAGCCCCAGCATTTT.

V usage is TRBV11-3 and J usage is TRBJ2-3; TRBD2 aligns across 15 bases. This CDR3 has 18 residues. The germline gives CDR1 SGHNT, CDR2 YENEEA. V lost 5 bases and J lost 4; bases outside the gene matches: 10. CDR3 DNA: TGTGCCAGCAGCCTCATGGGACTAGCGGGAGGCCCGGCAGATACGCAGTATTTT. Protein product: CASSLMGLAGGPADTQYF. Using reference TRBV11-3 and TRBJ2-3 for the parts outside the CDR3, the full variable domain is EAGVVQSPRYKIIEKKQPVAFWCNPISGHNTLYWYLQNLGQGPELLIRYENEEAVDDSQLPKDRFSAERLKGVDSTLKIQPAELGDSAVYLCASSLMGLAGGPADTQYFGPGTRLTVL.

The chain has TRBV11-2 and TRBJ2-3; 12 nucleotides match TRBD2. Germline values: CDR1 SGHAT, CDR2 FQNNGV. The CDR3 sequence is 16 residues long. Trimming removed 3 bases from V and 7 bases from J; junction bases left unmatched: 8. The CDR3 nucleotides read TGTGCCAGCAGCTTGTTGGCTAGCGGGAGGGCCTATACGCAGTATTTT. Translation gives CASSLLASGRAYTQYF.

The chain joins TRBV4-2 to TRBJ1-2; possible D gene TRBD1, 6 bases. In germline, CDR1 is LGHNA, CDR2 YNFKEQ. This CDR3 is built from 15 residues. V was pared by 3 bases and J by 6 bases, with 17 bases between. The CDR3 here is CASSQVRQVKDGYTF. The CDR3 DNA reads TGTGCCAGCAGCCAGGTAAGACAGGTGAAGGATGGCTACACCTTC.

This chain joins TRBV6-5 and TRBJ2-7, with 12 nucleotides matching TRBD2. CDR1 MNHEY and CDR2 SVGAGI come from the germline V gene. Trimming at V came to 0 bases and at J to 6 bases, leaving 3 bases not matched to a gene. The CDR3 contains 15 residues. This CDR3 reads CASSYSRLAGAEQYF. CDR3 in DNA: TGTGCCAGCAGTTACTCGCGACTAGCGGGAGCCGAGCAGTACTTC.

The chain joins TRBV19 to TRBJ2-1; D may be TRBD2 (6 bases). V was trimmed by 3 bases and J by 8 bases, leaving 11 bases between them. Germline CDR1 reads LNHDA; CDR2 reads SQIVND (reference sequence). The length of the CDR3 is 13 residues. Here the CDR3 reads CASSMGGGHEQFF. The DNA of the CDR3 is TGTGCCAGTAGTATGGGGGGTGGCCATGAGCAGTTCTTC.

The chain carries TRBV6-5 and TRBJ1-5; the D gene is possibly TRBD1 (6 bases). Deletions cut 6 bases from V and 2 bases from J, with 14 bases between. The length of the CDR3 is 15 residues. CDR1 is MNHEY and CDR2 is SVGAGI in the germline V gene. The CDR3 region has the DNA TGTGCCAGCAGCTCCCGGGCAGGGGGCAATCAGCCCCAGCATTTT. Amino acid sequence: CASSSRAGGNQPQHF.

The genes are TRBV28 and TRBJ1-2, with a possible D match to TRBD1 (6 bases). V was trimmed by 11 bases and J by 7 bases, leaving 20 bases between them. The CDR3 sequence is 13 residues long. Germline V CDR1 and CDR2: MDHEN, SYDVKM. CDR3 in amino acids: CAANSGTFGGYTF. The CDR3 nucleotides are TGTGCCGCAAACTCTGGGACATTCGGTGGCTACACCTTC.

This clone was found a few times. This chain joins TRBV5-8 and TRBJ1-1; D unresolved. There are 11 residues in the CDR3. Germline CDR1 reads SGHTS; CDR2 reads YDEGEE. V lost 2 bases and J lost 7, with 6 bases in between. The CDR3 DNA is TGTGCCAGCAGCTTAATTAGTGAAGCTTTCTTT. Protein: CASSLISEAFF.